This TCR beta chain stems from a study of T cell changes during pregnancy in multiple sclerosis. Method: immunoSEQ multiplex PCR; TCRdb's copy keeps in-frame clones and lacks some. This sample has roughly 38,000 clones, with 90% to 95% found just once. The V gene's germline CDR1 is SGHVS and CDR2 FNYEAQ. V shed 1 base, J shed 3 bases, and the junction held 7 bases outside the gene matches. This CDR3 is built from 18 residues. The J gene is TRBJ2-1, the V gene TRBV7-6; TRBD2 agrees at 12 bases. Specimen: CD8+ T cells from peripheral blood mononuclear cells, collected in the third trimester of pregnancy. This TCR came from a female donor with multiple sclerosis, enrolled in a pregnancy study. As DNA, the CDR3 is TGTGCCAGCAGCTTAGGGTGGACTAGCGGGGACGTCTACAATGAGCAGTTCTTC. As protein: CASSLGWTSGDVYNEQFF.